This T cell receptor beta chain emerged from a study of blood T cells in healthy people across ages. There are 14 residues in the CDR3. Germline CDR1 SQVTM, CDR2 ANQGSEA. V shed 7 bases and J 0 bases; nucleotides not matched to a gene: 7. The authors ran a second PCR of 7 to 11 cycles using a sample-barcoded 5' primer and a J-beta primer mix. TCRdb ran MiXCR on the 5' RACE reads and lists one entry per CDR3 protein. Of 700,000 or so distinct CDR3 sequences listed, 22% were seen once; the top ten hold around 21%. This chain links TRBV29-1 with TRBJ2-5; 8 bases fit TRBD1. The sequence derives from a man aged 65 to 85 in good health. Sequenced: blood. The CDR3 nucleotides are TGCAGCGCACAGGACAGGGCGTACCAAGAGACCCAGTACTTC. As protein: CSAQDRAYQETQYF. The full variable domain, rest sourced from reference TRBV29-1 and TRBJ2-5, is SAVISQKPSRDICQRGTSLTIQCQVDSQVTMMFWYRQQPGQSLTLIATANQGSEATYESGFVIDKFPISRPNLTFSTLTVSNMSPEDSSIYLCSAQDRAYQETQYFGPGTRLLVL.